This T cell receptor beta chain emerged from a study of a mutant IDH1 vaccine in newly diagnosed glioma. Study overall: Beginning 4-6 weeks after radiotherapy alone, or with temozolomide cycles, vaccination took place. It was radiotherapy, temozolomide, or both that patients received previously, with most receiving both. The sex distribution of treated patients was 62.5% male and about 40% female, with a mean age of around 40 years.

The CDR3 is 15 residues long. The germline V gene encodes CDR1 MNHEY and CDR2 SVGAGI. The V segment lost 3 bases and the J segment 5 bases; nucleotides outside the gene matches: 4. This clone has just a few counts. The antigen is not known. Clones were sequenced by immunoSEQ multiplex PCR, and TCRdb holds only the in-frame ones, with some missing. The sample contains 60,000 to 75,000 clones, about 87% of which appear only once. As to time point: week 35, safety follow-up. Each vaccine dose was 300 ug of mutant IDH1 20-mer peptide, with topical imiquimod. The material was PBMCs, obtained from a glioma patient whose treatment included an IDH1 peptide vaccine. The V call is TRBV6-5, the J call TRBJ2-5; 12 nucleotides line up with TRBD2. This clonotype was sampled from a man aged 30 to 45 with glioma. CDR3 residues: CASSYSSGGVETQYF. The CDR3 DNA follows: TGTGCCAGCAGTTATTCTAGCGGGGGGGTGGAGACCCAGTACTTC.